A selection of T cell receptor beta chains follows, all from one sample in a study of T cell responses to AZD1222 COVID-19 vaccine. Generated by immunoSEQ multiplex PCR, the TCRdb table keeps only in-frame clones and is missing some. Here the sample spans 95,000 to 110,000 clones, 91% being singletons. Sequenced here: peripheral blood, sampled on day 0 of AZD1222 vaccination. The receptor set was obtained from an adult in good health. Each CDR3 is given with its conserved first and last residue. The order of the fields is D gene, clone size, J gene, V gene, CDR3 protein, CDR3 DNA. A D gene is named only where the DNA matches it firmly. Size is stated for part of the rows, as once, few or many counts, or as a class when the clone is expanded.

d_call: TRBD2; clone_size: once; j_call: TRBJ2-7; v_call: TRBV9; cdr3_aa: CASSLGASGIHEQYF; cdr3_nt: TGTGCCAGCAGCCTGGGGGCTAGCGGGATCCACGAGCAGTACTTC
d_call: NA; clone_size: NA; j_call: TRBJ1-5; v_call: TRBV28; cdr3_aa: CASSPGTASNQPQHF; cdr3_nt: TGTGCCAGCAGTCCCGGGACTGCAAGCAATCAGCCCCAGCATTTT
d_call: NA; clone_size: NA; j_call: TRBJ1-4; v_call: TRBV28; cdr3_aa: CASTVTEDEKLFF; cdr3_nt: TGTGCCAGCACCGTGACAGAAGATGAAAAACTGTTTTTT
d_call: NA; clone_size: NA; j_call: TRBJ1-4; v_call: TRBV28; cdr3_aa: CASTLGRGGEKLFF; cdr3_nt: TGTGCCAGCACCTTGGGACGGGGCGGTGAAAAACTGTTTTTT
d_call: TRBD1; clone_size: NA; j_call: TRBJ1-5; v_call: TRBV2; cdr3_aa: CASSAGTGGTQPQHF; cdr3_nt: TGTGCCAGCAGTGCCGGGACAGGGGGCACTCAGCCCCAGCATTTT
d_call: TRBD1; clone_size: NA; j_call: TRBJ2-3; v_call: TRBV27; cdr3_aa: CASEQGMGADTQYF; cdr3_nt: TGTGCCAGCGAACAGGGGATGGGGGCAGATACGCAGTATTTT
d_call: NA; clone_size: NA; j_call: TRBJ1-1; v_call: TRBV18; cdr3_aa: CASSPPSGLFAFF; cdr3_nt: TGTGCCAGCTCACCACCGAGTGGATTGTTCGCTTTCTTT
d_call: NA; clone_size: NA; j_call: TRBJ2-3; v_call: TRBV11-2; cdr3_aa: CASSPPLRGDTQYF; cdr3_nt: TGTGCCAGCAGTCCACCGCTGAGGGGTGATACGCAGTATTTT
d_call: TRBD2; clone_size: NA; j_call: TRBJ2-5; v_call: TRBV5-4; cdr3_aa: CASSLTSGRAGETQYF; cdr3_nt: TGTGCCAGCAGCCTGACTAGCGGGAGGGCCGGAGAGACCCAGTACTTC
d_call: NA; clone_size: NA; j_call: TRBJ1-2; v_call: TRBV11-1; cdr3_aa: CASSLSGYGYTF; cdr3_nt: TGTGCCAGCAGCCTATCGGGGTATGGCTACACCTTC
d_call: NA; clone_size: NA; j_call: TRBJ2-7; v_call: TRBV5-8; cdr3_aa: CASSPGVLTYEQYF; cdr3_nt: TGTGCCAGCAGCCCGGGGGTGTTGACCTACGAGCAGTACTTC
d_call: NA; clone_size: NA; j_call: TRBJ1-2; v_call: TRBV7-2; cdr3_aa: CASSPDTGNYGYTF; cdr3_nt: TGTGCCAGCAGCCCCGATACAGGGAACTATGGCTACACCTTC
d_call: TRBD1; clone_size: once; j_call: TRBJ1-5; v_call: TRBV7-2; cdr3_aa: CASTESGGVSQPQHF; cdr3_nt: TGTGCCAGCACCGAGTCAGGGGGCGTTAGTCAGCCCCAGCATTTT
d_call: TRBD1; clone_size: NA; j_call: TRBJ2-7; v_call: TRBV19; cdr3_aa: CASSIGTGSSYEQYF; cdr3_nt: TGTGCCAGTAGTATAGGGACAGGGAGCTCCTACGAGCAGTACTTC
d_call: NA; clone_size: NA; j_call: TRBJ1-2; v_call: TRBV2; cdr3_aa: CASILREDSVGGYTF; cdr3_nt: TGTGCCAGCATCCTCAGGGAGGACAGCGTCGGAGGCTACACCTTC
d_call: TRBD1; clone_size: NA; j_call: TRBJ1-1; v_call: TRBV6-5; cdr3_aa: CASSLPQGASEAFF; cdr3_nt: TGTGCCAGCAGTTTACCGCAGGGGGCGAGTGAAGCTTTCTTT
d_call: TRBD2; clone_size: NA; j_call: TRBJ2-7; v_call: TRBV24-1; cdr3_aa: CATSDVPGLAGGGIYEQYF; cdr3_nt: TGTGCCACCAGTGATGTCCCGGGACTAGCGGGAGGCGGTATCTACGAGCAGTACTTC
d_call: TRBD2; clone_size: NA; j_call: TRBJ2-5; v_call: TRBV7-8; cdr3_aa: CASSPFTSEETQYF; cdr3_nt: TGTGCCAGCAGCCCCTTCACTAGCGAAGAGACCCAGTACTTC
d_call: TRBD1; clone_size: once; j_call: TRBJ1-2; v_call: TRBV30; cdr3_aa: CASGQGDIGYTF; cdr3_nt: TGTGCCTCGGGACAGGGGGATATTGGCTACACCTTC
d_call: TRBD2; clone_size: NA; j_call: TRBJ2-1; v_call: TRBV5-1; cdr3_aa: CASSVTSGLIVNEQFF; cdr3_nt: TGCGCCAGCAGCGTGACTAGCGGGCTCATCGTGAATGAGCAGTTCTTC
d_call: TRBD2; clone_size: NA; j_call: TRBJ2-2; v_call: TRBV7-9; cdr3_aa: CASSPMTSGRAPNTGELFF; cdr3_nt: TGTGCCAGCAGCCCGATGACTAGCGGGAGGGCCCCGAACACCGGGGAGCTGTTTTTT
d_call: NA; clone_size: NA; j_call: TRBJ1-3; v_call: TRBV28; cdr3_aa: CASSFQGTTGNTIYF; cdr3_nt: TGTGCCAGCAGTTTCCAGGGTACTACTGGAAACACCATATATTTT
d_call: TRBD1; clone_size: NA; j_call: TRBJ1-4; v_call: TRBV7-9; cdr3_aa: CASSPGDRGTNEKLFF; cdr3_nt: TGTGCCAGCAGCCCGGGGGACAGAGGAACTAATGAAAAACTGTTTTTT
d_call: TRBD2; clone_size: once; j_call: TRBJ2-2; v_call: TRBV10-2; cdr3_aa: CASSTSAGVTGELFF; cdr3_nt: TGCGCCAGCAGTACCTCAGCGGGAGTCACCGGGGAGCTGTTTTTT
d_call: TRBD2; clone_size: NA; j_call: TRBJ2-3; v_call: TRBV24-1; cdr3_aa: CATSDWTSGGTDTQYF; cdr3_nt: TGTGCCACCAGTGATTGGACTAGCGGAGGCACAGATACGCAGTATTTT
d_call: NA; clone_size: NA; j_call: TRBJ1-2; v_call: TRBV14; cdr3_aa: CASSSALSRSYGYTF; cdr3_nt: TGTGCCAGCAGCTCAGCCCTGTCCCGCAGCTATGGCTACACCTTC
d_call: NA; clone_size: NA; j_call: TRBJ1-5; v_call: TRBV19; cdr3_aa: CASSTTGMSNQPQHF; cdr3_nt: TGTGCCAGTAGCACAACAGGGATGAGCAATCAGCCCCAGCATTTT
d_call: NA; clone_size: NA; j_call: TRBJ2-2; v_call: TRBV7-8; cdr3_aa: CASSLGQGSRGGELFF; cdr3_nt: TGTGCCAGCAGCTTAGGGCAGGGGAGTAGGGGCGGGGAGCTGTTTTTT
d_call: NA; clone_size: NA; j_call: TRBJ1-5; v_call: TRBV28; cdr3_aa: CASSLKGQPQHF; cdr3_nt: TGTGCCAGCAGTTTGAAGGGGCAGCCCCAGCATTTT
d_call: TRBD1; clone_size: NA; j_call: TRBJ1-5; v_call: TRBV7-2; cdr3_aa: CASSLWTGGSAQPQHF; cdr3_nt: TGTGCCAGCAGCTTATGGACAGGGGGATCCGCTCAGCCCCAGCATTTT
d_call: NA; clone_size: NA; j_call: TRBJ2-1; v_call: TRBV27; cdr3_aa: CASSLRRDGGDEQFF; cdr3_nt: TGTGCCAGCAGTTTACGGCGGGACGGGGGCGATGAGCAGTTCTTC
d_call: NA; clone_size: NA; j_call: TRBJ2-7; v_call: TRBV7-2; cdr3_aa: CASSSTPTAYEQYF; cdr3_nt: TGTGCCAGCAGCTCCACCCCAACGGCCTACGAGCAGTACTTC
d_call: NA; clone_size: NA; j_call: TRBJ2-5; v_call: TRBV10-2; cdr3_aa: CASSESIYETQYF; cdr3_nt: TGCGCCAGCAGTGAGTCGATTTACGAGACCCAGTACTTC
d_call: NA; clone_size: NA; j_call: TRBJ2-5; v_call: TRBV6-2/TRBV6-3; cdr3_aa: CASSREPSRGEKETQYF; cdr3_nt: TGTGCCAGCAGTCGCGAGCCCTCCAGGGGGGAAAAAGAGACCCAGTACTTC
d_call: NA; clone_size: NA; j_call: TRBJ1-2; v_call: TRBV4-1; cdr3_aa: CASSHAFTDLRSGYTF; cdr3_nt: TGCGCCAGCAGCCATGCGTTTACAGACTTAAGGAGTGGCTACACCTTC